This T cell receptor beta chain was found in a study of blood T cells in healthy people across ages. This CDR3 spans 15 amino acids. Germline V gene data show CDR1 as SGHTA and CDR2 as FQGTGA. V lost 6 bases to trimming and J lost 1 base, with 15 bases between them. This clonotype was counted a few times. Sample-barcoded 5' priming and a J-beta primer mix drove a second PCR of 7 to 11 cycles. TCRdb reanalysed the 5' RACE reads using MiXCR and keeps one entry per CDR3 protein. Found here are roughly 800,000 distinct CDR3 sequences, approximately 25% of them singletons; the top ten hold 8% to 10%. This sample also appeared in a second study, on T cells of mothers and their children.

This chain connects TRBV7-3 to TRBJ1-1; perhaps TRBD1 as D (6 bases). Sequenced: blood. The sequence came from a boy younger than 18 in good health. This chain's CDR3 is CASSLGRGQNTEAFF. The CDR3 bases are TGTGCCAGCAGTCTCGGCAGGGGCCAGAACACTGAAGCTTTCTTT.